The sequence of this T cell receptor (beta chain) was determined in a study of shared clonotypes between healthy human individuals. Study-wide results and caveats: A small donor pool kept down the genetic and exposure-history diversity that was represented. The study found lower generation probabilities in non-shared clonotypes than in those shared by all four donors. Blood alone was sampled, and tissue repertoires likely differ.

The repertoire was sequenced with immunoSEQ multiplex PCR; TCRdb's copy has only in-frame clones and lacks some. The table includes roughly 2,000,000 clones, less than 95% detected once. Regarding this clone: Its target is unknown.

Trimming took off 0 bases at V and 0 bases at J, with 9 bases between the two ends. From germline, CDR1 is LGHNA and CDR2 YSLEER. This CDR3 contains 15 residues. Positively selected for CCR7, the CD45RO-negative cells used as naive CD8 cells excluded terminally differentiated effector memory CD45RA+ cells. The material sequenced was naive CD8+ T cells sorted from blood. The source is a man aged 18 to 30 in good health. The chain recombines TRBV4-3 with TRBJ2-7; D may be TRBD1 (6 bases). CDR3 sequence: CASSQESRGSYEQYF. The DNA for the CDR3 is TGCGCCAGCAGCCAAGAATCCAGGGGCTCCTACGAGCAGTACTTC.